What follows are 6 T cell receptor beta chains derived from one specimen sequenced in a study of cytomegalovirus exposure and HLA in healthy donors. PCR employed 60 Vbeta and 13 Jbeta primers. TCRdb's table, derived via immunoSEQ multiplex PCR, lists solely in-frame clones and lacks some. The sample shows tens of thousands of clones, about two thirds of them seen only once. The specimen sequenced was PBMCs. The receptors here all came from a woman aged 45-60 years in good health and CMV-seropositive.

The V gene is TRBV7-2, the J gene TRBJ1-1; D call uncertain. The ends were cut back, 5 bases at V and 1 base at J, with 17 bases in the middle. Germline assignment: CDR1 SGHTA and CDR2 FQGNSA. This CDR3 is built from 16 residues. The CDR3, as DNA: TGTGCCAGCAGCAGACGTCGAGGGTTGGCGAACACTGAAGCTTTCTTT. Amino acid sequence: CASSRRRGLANTEAFF.

This clone was recorded only once. The rearrangement links TRBV6-1 to TRBJ1-5, with TRBD1 identical over 7 bases. J lost 5 bases, V lost 3 bases, and 4 bases had no gene match. This CDR3 has 14 residues. CDR1 MNHNS and CDR2 SASEGT come from the germline V gene. The CDR3 sequence: CASSDDRADQPQHF. The CDR3 DNA reads as TGTGCCAGCAGTGATGACAGGGCAGATCAGCCCCAGCATTTT.

Only one count was recorded for this clone. The rearrangement links TRBV25-1 to TRBJ1-6, with D unclear. V was trimmed by 1 base and J by 9 bases, leaving 13 bases between them. CDR1 and CDR2 (germline): MGHDK, SYGVNS. The CDR3 totals 15 residues. As DNA, the CDR3 is TGTGCCAGCAGTGAATTTGAGGGTTCGGGTTCACCCCTCCACTTT. As protein: CASSEFEGSGSPLHF.

The V call is TRBV5-1, the J call TRBJ2-1; 11 nucleotides agree with TRBD2. In germline, CDR1 is SGHRS, CDR2 YFSETQ. With V trimmed by 1 base and J by 2 bases, 2 bases remained unmatched. The CDR3 has 16 residues. The CDR3 coding sequence is TGCGCCAGCAGCTTGACGACTAGCGGGACCTACAATGAGCAGTTCTTC. This gives the protein CASSLTTSGTYNEQFF.

The chain has TRBV11-2 and TRBJ2-1; 12 nucleotides align to TRBD2. Trimming at V came to 5 bases and at J to 7 bases, leaving 12 bases not matched to a gene. There are 17 residues in the CDR3. Germline-derived CDR1 and CDR2 are SGHAT and FQNNGV. CDR3 coding DNA: TGTGCCAGCAGCCGAGGTAGAGGGACTAGCGGGCTTAATGAGCAGTTCTTC. Its translation: CASSRGRGTSGLNEQFF.

The chain couples TRBV30 to TRBJ2-1; 12 nucleotides match TRBD2. CDR1 is GTSNPN, CDR2 SVGIG, per germline (reference sequence). This CDR3 spans 16 amino acids. The V and J ends lost 4 bases and 1 base, in that order; junction bases with no gene match: 5. CDR3 amino acids: CAWTPGLAGSYNEQFF. The CDR3 nucleotides are TGTGCCTGGACCCCGGGACTAGCGGGTTCCTACAATGAGCAGTTCTTC.